These 11 T cell receptor beta chains came from one sample sequenced in a study of cytomegalovirus exposure and HLA in healthy donors (dated by TCRdb to between 2016 and 2019). Library construction relied on the immunoSEQ multiplex PCR assay. For the multiplex PCR, a mixture combining 60 forward primers for TCR Vbeta segments and 13 reverse primers for TCR Jbeta segments was used. The source is immuneACCESS, and TCRdb retained only in-frame sequences with V and J called. Part of the clones is not carried over; for the studies checked, unresolved V genes explain less than half of this, and the remainder is unexplained. The sample profile shows 140,000 or so clones; roughly 80% of them were found once. The ten largest clonotypes hold around 4.4% of the sample. Material: PBMCs. Source of these receptors: a man aged 35 to 55 in good health and CMV-seronegative.

The chain recombines TRBV29-1 with TRBJ2-3, with a possible D match to TRBD2 (5 bases). V gave up 7 bases and J gave up 2 bases, with 19 bases separating them. The length of the CDR3 is 15 residues. Germline V gives CDR1 SQVTM, CDR2 ANQGSEA. CDR3: CSAKTGRGDTDTQYF. The CDR3, as DNA: TGCAGCGCTAAGACCGGACGGGGAGACACAGATACGCAGTATTTT.

The J gene is TRBJ2-5, the V gene TRBV18; TRBD1 is a possible D gene (6 bases). The J call may be mistaken, given a closer DNA end match to TRBJ2-7. The CDR3 sequence is 14 residues long. Germline V gene data show CDR1 as KGHSH and CDR2 as LQKENI. CDR3 residues: CASSPYSGDYEQYF. CDR3 DNA: TGTGCCAGCTCTCCCTATTCAGGGGACTACGAGCAGTACTTC.

J is TRBJ1-2 and V is TRBV18, with D possibly TRBD1 on 5 matching bases. The germline gives CDR1 KGHSH, CDR2 LQKENI. Trimming cost V 3 bases and J 6 bases, with 11 bases left between them. This CDR3 comprises 13 residues. The chain's CDR3 is CASSPRGTDGYTF. Here the CDR3 DNA reads TGTGCCAGCTCACCCCGCGGGACGGATGGCTACACCTTC.

The chain links TRBV7-6 to TRBJ2-6, with TRBD1 as a possible D gene (6 bases). This CDR3 spans 15 amino acids. Trimming took off 1 base at V and 3 bases at J, with 7 bases between the two ends. Germline V gene data show CDR1 as SGHVS and CDR2 as FNYEAQ. The CDR3 sequence: CASSLEGGGANVLTF. CDR3 in DNA: TGTGCCAGCAGCTTAGAAGGGGGTGGGGCCAACGTCCTGACTTTC.

The chain carries TRBV11-3 and TRBJ2-1; unclear D gene. The germline V gene has CDR1 SGHNT and CDR2 YENEEA. The CDR3 runs to 14 residues. Trimming took off 0 bases at V and 8 bases at J, with 11 bases between the two ends. Here the CDR3 reads CASSLDGSSDEQFF. The CDR3 nucleotides are TGTGCCAGCAGCTTAGATGGGTCGAGCGATGAGCAGTTCTTC.

J is TRBJ1-2 and V is TRBV5-1; 9 positions agree with TRBD1. Germline V gives CDR1 SGHRS, CDR2 YFSETQ. This CDR3 is 15 amino acids long. Unmatched junction bases numbered 5, after V lost 5 bases and J lost 0 bases. The chain's CDR3 is CASRAGTGSNYGYTF. The CDR3 DNA follows: TGCGCCAGCAGGGCCGGGACAGGGTCTAACTATGGCTACACCTTC.

This clone has more than one count but fewer than ten. The chain uses TRBV28 and TRBJ2-1; 14 bases line up with TRBD2. The junction had 6 bases not matched to a gene; V was cut back by 1 base and J by 4 bases. The CDR3 spans 18 residues. Germline V gene sequence: CDR1 MDHEN, CDR2 SYDVKM. This CDR3 is CASSLSSGLAGVYNEQFF. The CDR3 DNA follows: TGTGCCAGCAGTTTATCTTCGGGACTAGCGGGGGTATACAATGAGCAGTTCTTC.

V usage is TRBV28 and J usage is TRBJ2-5; TRBD2 matches 10 bases. This CDR3 has 16 amino acids. The ends lost 1 base at V and 3 bases at J; junction bases unmatched: 5. Germline CDR1 and CDR2: MDHEN and SYDVKM. The DNA for the CDR3 is TGTGCCAGCAGTTTATATAGCGGGGGGAAGGAAGAGACCCAGTACTTC. Translating it yields CASSLYSGGKEETQYF.

The V call is TRBV9, the J call TRBJ2-2; D gene ambiguous. Germline CDR1 reads SGDLS; CDR2 reads YYNGEE. V lost 1 base and J 4 bases, leaving 8 bases between the germline ends. This CDR3 has 14 amino acids. The CDR3 here is CASSVIPSTGELFF. The CDR3 region has the DNA TGTGCCAGCAGCGTAATCCCTAGCACCGGGGAGCTGTTTTTT.

The rearrangement joins TRBV5-4 to TRBJ2-2; D might be TRBD1 (5 bases). The CDR3 is made up of 16 amino acids. The V gene lost 0 bases and the J gene lost 5 bases, with 14 bases spanning the gap. Germline-derived CDR1 and CDR2 are SGHNT and YYREEE (reference sequence). The CDR3 here is CASSLGALAGTGELFF. The CDR3 DNA reads as TGTGCCAGCAGCTTGGGGGCTTTAGCAGGGACCGGGGAGCTGTTTTTT.

The J gene is TRBJ1-2, the V gene TRBV5-1, with D hard to call. The CDR3 is 15 residues long. The germline V gene encodes CDR1 SGHRS and CDR2 YFSETQ. Between the trimmed V and J ends, which lost 0 bases and 7 bases, there was a span of 16 bases. The CDR3 here is CASSLGMAEGSGYTF. The DNA for the CDR3 is TGCGCCAGCAGCTTGGGAATGGCAGAGGGAAGTGGCTACACCTTC.